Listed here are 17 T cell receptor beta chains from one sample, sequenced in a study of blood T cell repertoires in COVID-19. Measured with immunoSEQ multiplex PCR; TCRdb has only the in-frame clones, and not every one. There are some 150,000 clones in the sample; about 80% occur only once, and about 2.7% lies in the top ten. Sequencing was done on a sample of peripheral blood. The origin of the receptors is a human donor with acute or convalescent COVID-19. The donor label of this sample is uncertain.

The CDR3 DNA sequence: TGTGCCAGCAGCCAAGAGGGCAGGCTTGGGGGCTACACCTTC. Residues: CASSQEGRLGGYTF. The chain is built from TRBV14 and TRBJ1-2; D is unresolved. The CDR3 is made up of 14 amino acids. CDR1 is SGHDN and CDR2 is FVKESK in the germline V gene. V was clipped by 0 bases and J by 8 bases, with 13 bases between them.

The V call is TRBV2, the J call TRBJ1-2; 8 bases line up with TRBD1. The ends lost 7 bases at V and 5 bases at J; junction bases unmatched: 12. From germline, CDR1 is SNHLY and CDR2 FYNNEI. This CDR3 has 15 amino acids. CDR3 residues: CASIRMAGGAYGYTF. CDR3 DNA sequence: TGTGCCAGCATCAGAATGGCAGGGGGCGCGTATGGCTACACCTTC.

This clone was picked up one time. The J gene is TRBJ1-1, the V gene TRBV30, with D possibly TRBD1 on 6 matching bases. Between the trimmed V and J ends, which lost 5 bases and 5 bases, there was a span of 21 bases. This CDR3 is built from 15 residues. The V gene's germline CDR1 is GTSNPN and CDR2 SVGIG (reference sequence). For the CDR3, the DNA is TGTGCCTGGGCAAAGACAGGTCGGCAAGGAACTGAAGCTTTCTTT. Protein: CAWAKTGRQGTEAFF.

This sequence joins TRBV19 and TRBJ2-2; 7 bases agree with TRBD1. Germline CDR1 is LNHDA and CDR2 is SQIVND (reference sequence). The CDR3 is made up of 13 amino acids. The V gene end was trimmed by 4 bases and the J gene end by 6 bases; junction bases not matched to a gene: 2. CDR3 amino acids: CASSNTGAGELFF. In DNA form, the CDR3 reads TGTGCCAGTAGTAACACAGGGGCCGGGGAGCTGTTTTTT.

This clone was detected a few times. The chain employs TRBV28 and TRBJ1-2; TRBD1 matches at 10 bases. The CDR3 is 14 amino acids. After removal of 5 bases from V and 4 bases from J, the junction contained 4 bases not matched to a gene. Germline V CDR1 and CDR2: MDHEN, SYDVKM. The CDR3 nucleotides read TGTGCCAGCAGTACCGGGACAGGGGTCTATGGCTACACCTTC. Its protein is CASSTGTGVYGYTF.

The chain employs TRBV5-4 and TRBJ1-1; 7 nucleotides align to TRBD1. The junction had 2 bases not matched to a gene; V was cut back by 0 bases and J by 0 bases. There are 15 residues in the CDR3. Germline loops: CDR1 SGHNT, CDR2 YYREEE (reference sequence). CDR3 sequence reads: CASSLDRGLNTEAFF. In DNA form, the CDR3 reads TGTGCCAGCAGCTTGGACAGGGGTTTGAACACTGAAGCTTTCTTT.

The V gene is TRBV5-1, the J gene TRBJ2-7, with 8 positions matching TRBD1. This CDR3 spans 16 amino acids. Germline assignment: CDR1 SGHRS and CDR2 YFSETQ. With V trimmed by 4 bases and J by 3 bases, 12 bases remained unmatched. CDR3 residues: CASSPAGQGGNYEQYF. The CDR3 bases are TGCGCCAGCAGCCCCGCCGGACAGGGAGGAAACTACGAGCAGTACTTC.

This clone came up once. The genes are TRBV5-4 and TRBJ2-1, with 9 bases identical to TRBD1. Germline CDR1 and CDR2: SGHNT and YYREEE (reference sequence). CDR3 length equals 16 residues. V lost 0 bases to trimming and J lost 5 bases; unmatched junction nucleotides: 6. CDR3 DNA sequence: TGTGCCAGCAGCTTGGCCACACAGGGGGCCCACAATGAGCAGTTCTTC. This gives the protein CASSLATQGAHNEQFF.

CDR3 sequence: CASSSGTPQDTQYF. In DNA form, the CDR3 reads TGTGCCAGTAGTTCCGGGACACCCCAAGATACGCAGTATTTT. This chain connects TRBV19 to TRBJ2-3, with D possibly being TRBD1 (6 bases). The germline gives CDR1 LNHDA, CDR2 SQIVND (reference sequence). V was clipped by 5 bases and J by 5 bases, with 14 bases between them. This CDR3 comprises 14 residues.

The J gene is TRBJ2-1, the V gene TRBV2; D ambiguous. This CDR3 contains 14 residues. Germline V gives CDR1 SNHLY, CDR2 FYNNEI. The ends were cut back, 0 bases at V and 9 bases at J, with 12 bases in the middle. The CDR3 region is CASSEAPSLAEQFF. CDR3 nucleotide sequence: TGTGCCAGCAGTGAAGCCCCCTCTTTGGCTGAGCAGTTCTTC.

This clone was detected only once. The CDR3 region is CASSLDYGGTSGANTQYF. Written as DNA, the CDR3 is TGTGCCAGCAGCTTAGACTATGGGGGGACTAGCGGGGCGAATACGCAGTATTTT. The chain couples TRBV7-8 to TRBJ2-3, with 13 bases matching TRBD2. CDR1 is SGHVS, CDR2 FQNEAQ, per germline. With 1 base clipped from V and 7 bases from J, the junction kept 11 bases outside the gene matches. The CDR3 extends over 18 amino acids.

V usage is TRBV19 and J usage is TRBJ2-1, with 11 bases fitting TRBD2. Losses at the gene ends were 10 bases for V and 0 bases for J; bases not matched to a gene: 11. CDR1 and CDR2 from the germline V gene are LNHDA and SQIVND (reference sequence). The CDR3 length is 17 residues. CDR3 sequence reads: CATATSGKTFSYNEQFF. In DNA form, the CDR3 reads TGTGCCACCGCGACTAGCGGGAAGACGTTCTCCTACAATGAGCAGTTCTTC.

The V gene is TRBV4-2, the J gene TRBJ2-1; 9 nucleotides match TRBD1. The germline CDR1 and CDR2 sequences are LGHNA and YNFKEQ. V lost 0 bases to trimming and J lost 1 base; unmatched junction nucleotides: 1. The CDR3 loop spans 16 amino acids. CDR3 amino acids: CASSQDGTGSYNEQFF. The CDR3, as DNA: TGTGCCAGCAGCCAAGATGGGACAGGGTCCTACAATGAGCAGTTCTTC.

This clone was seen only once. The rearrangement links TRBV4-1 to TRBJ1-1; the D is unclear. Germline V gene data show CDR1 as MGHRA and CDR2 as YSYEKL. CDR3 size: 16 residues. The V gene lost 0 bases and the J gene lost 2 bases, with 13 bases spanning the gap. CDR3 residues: CASSQDRSSLNTEAFF. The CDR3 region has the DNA TGCGCCAGCAGCCAAGATCGGAGCAGCCTTAACACTGAAGCTTTCTTT.

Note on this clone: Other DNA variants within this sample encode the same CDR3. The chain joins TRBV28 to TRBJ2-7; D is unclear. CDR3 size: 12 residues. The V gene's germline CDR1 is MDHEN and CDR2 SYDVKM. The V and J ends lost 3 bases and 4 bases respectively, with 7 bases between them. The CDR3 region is CASSFPTYEQYF. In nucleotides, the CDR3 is TGTGCCAGCAGTTTCCCGACATACGAGCAGTACTTC.

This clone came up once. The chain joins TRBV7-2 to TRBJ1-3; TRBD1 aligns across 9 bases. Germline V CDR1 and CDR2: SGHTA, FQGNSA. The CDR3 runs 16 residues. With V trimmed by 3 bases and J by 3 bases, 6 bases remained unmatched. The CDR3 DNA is TGTGCCAGCAGCTTTTACCGGGGACAGGGTGGAAACACCATATATTTT. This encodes CASSFYRGQGGNTIYF.

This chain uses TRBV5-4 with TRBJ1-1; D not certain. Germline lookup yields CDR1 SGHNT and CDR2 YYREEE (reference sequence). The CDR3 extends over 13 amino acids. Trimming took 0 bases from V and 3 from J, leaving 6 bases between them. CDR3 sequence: CASSLALYTEAFF. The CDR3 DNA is TGTGCCAGCAGCTTGGCCCTGTACACTGAAGCTTTCTTT. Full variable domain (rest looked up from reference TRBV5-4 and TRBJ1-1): ETGVTQSPTHLIKTRGQQVTLRCSSQSGHNTVSWYQQALGQGPQFIFQYYREEENGRGNFPPRFSGLQFPNYSSELNVNALELDDSALYLCASSLALYTEAFFGQGTRLTVV.